The clone carrying this TCR beta chain came up once. As yet, its antigen is unknown. The CDR3 length is 15 residues. J gave up 5 bases and V 3 bases, and 8 bases lay outside the gene matches. In germline, CDR1 is SGHRS, CDR2 YFSETQ. This sample was taken from a study of memory CD8 T cells in hepatitis C reinfection. At the level of the study: A couple of donors resolved primary infection, then developed chronic reinfection. HCV reinfection: RNA-positive following two negative tests at least 60 days apart. Study-wide points: Only a handful of donors prevented definitive conclusions about public clonotypes.

Some clones are missing from TCRdb's copy, which holds only in-frame ones; the method was immunoSEQ multiplex PCR. Among just over 50,000 clones listed, about nine tenths were seen once. Documented time point: pre-reinfection, 55 to 20 weeks before reinfection detection. No in vitro expansion preceded TCR sequencing of the sorted cells. The clonotype originates from a man between 18 and 29 years old with hepatitis C virus infection. The sample consisted of naive CD8+ T cells sorted from blood. The V call is TRBV5-1, the J call TRBJ2-5, with 9 bases matching TRBD2. CDR3 coding DNA: TGCGCCAGCAGCTCCTACGAGCGGGAGGAGGAGACCCAGTACTTC. Translation gives CASSSYEREEETQYF.